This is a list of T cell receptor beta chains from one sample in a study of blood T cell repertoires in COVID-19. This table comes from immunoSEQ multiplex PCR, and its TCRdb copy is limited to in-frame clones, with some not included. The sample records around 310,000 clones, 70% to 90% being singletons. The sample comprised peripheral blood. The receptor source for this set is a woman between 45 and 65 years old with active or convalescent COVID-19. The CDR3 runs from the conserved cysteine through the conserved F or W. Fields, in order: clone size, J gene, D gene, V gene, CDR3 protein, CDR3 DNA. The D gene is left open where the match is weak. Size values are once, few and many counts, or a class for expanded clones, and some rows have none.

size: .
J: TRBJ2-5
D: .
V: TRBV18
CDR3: CASSPLDRGETQYF
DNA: TGTGCCAGCTCACCACTAGATCGTGGAGAGACCCAGTACTTC

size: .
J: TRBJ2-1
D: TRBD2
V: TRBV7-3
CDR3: CASSRALAGAGNEQFF
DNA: TGTGCCAGTTCTAGGGCGCTAGCGGGAGCGGGTAATGAGCAGTTCTTC

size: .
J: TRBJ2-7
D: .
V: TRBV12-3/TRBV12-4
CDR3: CASSFGVEQYF
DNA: TGTGCCAGCAGTTTCGGGGTCGAGCAGTACTTC

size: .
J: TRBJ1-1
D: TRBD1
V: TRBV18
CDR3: CASSPPPGQGADTEAFF
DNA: TGTGCCAGCTCACCACCCCCGGGACAGGGGGCGGACACTGAAGCTTTCTTT

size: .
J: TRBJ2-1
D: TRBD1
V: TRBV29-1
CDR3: CSVVWTTGPGYNEQFF
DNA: TGCAGCGTTGTTTGGACGACAGGGCCAGGGTACAATGAGCAGTTCTTC

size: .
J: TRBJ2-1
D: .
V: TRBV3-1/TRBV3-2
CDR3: CASSSTANNEQFF
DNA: TGTGCCAGCAGCTCCACCGCGAACAATGAGCAGTTCTTC

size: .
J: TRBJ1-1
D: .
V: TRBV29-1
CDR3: CSVSRKTVNTEAFF
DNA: TGCAGCGTCTCCCGGAAGACAGTGAACACTGAAGCTTTCTTT

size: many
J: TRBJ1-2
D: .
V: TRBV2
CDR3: CASTRTASSNYGYTF
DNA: TGTGCCAGCACTAGGACAGCAAGCAGTAACTATGGCTACACCTTC

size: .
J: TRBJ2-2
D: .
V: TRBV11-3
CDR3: CASSLASGTSTGELFF
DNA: TGTGCCAGCAGCCTCGCTTCCGGGACATCTACCGGGGAGCTGTTTTTT

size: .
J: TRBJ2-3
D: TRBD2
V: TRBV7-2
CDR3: CASTSWTRPDTQYF
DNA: TGTGCCAGCACCTCATGGACTAGACCAGATACGCAGTATTTT

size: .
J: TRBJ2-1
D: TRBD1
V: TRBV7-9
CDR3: CASSSNPGQGRYNEQFF
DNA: TGTGCCAGCAGCTCCAACCCGGGACAGGGGAGATACAATGAGCAGTTCTTC

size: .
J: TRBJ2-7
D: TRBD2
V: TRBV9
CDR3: CASSATSGPFDEQYF
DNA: TGTGCCAGCAGCGCCACTAGCGGCCCTTTCGACGAGCAGTACTTC

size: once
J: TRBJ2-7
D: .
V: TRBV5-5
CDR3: CASSLGQGLYEQYF
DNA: TGTGCCAGCAGCTTGGGGCAGGGGTTGTACGAGCAGTACTTC

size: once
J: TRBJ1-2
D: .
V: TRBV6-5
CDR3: CATHGGSARGYTF
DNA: TGTGCCACTCACGGGGGATCTGCCAGGGGCTACACCTTC

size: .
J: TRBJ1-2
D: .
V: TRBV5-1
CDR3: CASSLSLQANYGYTF
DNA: TGCGCCAGCAGCTTGAGTTTACAGGCTAACTATGGCTACACCTTC

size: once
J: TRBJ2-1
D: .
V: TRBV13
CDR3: CASRMGPATKGGGEQFF
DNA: TGTGCCAGCAGGATGGGGCCTGCGACTAAAGGGGGGGGTGAGCAGTTCTTC

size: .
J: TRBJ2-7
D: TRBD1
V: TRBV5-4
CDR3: CASSSRTGVSYEQYF
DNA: TGTGCCAGCAGCTCGAGGACAGGGGTGTCCTACGAGCAGTACTTC

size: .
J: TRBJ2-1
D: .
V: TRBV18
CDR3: CASSPMQGPYNEQFF
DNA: TGTGCCAGCTCACCAATGCAGGGCCCCTACAATGAGCAGTTCTTC

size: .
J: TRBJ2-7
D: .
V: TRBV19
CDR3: CATIDTFSVSYEQYF
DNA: TGTGCCACCATCGATACTTTCTCCGTCTCCTACGAGCAGTACTTC

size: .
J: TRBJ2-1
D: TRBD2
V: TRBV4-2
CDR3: CASSQDLPSGGYNEQFF
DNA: TGTGCCAGCAGCCAAGATCTTCCTAGCGGTGGGTACAATGAGCAGTTCTTC

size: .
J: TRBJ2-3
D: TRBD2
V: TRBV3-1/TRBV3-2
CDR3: CASSQEFGETSSTDTQYF
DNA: TGTGCCAGCAGCCAAGAATTTGGAGAGACTAGCAGCACAGATACGCAGTATTTT

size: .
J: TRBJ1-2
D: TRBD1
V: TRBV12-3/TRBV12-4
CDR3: CASSPGQGGGYTF
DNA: TGTGCCAGCAGCCCCGGACAGGGGGGAGGCTACACCTTC

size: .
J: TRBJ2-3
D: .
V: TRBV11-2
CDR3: CASSSPLAGTDTQYF
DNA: TGTGCCAGCAGCTCCCCCCTGGCCGGCACAGATACGCAGTATTTT

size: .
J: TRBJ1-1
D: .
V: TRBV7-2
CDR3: CASSFWRDTEAFF
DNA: TGTGCCAGCAGCTTCTGGAGGGACACTGAAGCTTTCTTT

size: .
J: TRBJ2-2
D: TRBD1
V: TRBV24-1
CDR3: CATSGDRGRGELFF
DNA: TGTGCCACCAGTGGGGACAGGGGACGCGGGGAGCTGTTTTTT

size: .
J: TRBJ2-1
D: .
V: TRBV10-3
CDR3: CAISEDRDYYNEQFF
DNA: TGTGCCATCAGTGAGGATCGCGATTACTACAATGAGCAGTTCTTC

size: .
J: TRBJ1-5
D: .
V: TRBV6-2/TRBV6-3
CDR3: CASSSGTIGNQPQHF
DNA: TGTGCCAGCAGTTCAGGAACGATAGGCAATCAGCCCCAGCATTTT

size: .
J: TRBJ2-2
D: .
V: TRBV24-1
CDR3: CATTEAGSTGELFF
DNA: TGTGCCACGACGGAAGCGGGTTCCACCGGGGAGCTGTTTTTT

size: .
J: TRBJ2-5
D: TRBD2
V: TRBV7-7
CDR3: CASSLRLAGVSSQETQYF
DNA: TGTGCTAGCAGCTTAAGACTAGCGGGGGTATCCTCACAAGAGACCCAGTACTTC

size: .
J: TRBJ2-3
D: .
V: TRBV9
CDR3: CASSVAPSPTDTQYF
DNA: TGTGCCAGCAGCGTAGCCCCTAGCCCCACAGATACGCAGTATTTT

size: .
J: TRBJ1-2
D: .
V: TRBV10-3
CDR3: CAISETQGTYGYTF
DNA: TGTGCCATCAGTGAAACGCAGGGCACCTATGGCTACACCTTC

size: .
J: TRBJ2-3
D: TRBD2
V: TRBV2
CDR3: CASSPGLAGGYSTDTQYF
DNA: TGTGCCAGCAGTCCAGGACTAGCGGGGGGCTACAGCACAGATACGCAGTATTTT

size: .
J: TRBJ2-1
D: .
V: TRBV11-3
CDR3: CASSTTGSNEQFF
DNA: TGTGCCAGCAGCACCACAGGGTCCAATGAGCAGTTCTTC

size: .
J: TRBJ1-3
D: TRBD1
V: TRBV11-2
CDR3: CASSLGTVFANTIYF
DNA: TGTGCCAGCAGCCTAGGGACAGTCTTCGCTAACACCATATATTTT

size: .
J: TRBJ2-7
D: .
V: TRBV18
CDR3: CASSQQTHEQYF
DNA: TGTGCCAGCTCACAACAGACGCATGAGCAGTACTTC

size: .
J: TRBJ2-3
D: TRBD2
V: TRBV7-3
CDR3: CASSLGLAGRTDTQYF
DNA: TGTGCCAGCAGCTTAGGACTAGCGGGGCGCACAGATACGCAGTATTTT

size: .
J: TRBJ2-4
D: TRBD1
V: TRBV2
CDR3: CASSEALTGAANIQYF
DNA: TGTGCCAGCAGTGAAGCGCTTACAGGGGCGGCAAACATTCAGTACTTC

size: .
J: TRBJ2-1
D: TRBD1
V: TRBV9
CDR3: CASSATQGYNEQFF
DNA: TGTGCCAGCAGCGCTACACAGGGGTACAATGAGCAGTTCTTC

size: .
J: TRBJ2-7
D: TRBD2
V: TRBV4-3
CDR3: CASSPSGSSYEQYF
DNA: TGCGCCAGCAGCCCCAGCGGGAGCTCCTACGAGCAGTACTTC

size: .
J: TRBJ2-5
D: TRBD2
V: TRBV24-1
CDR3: CATSDTPRTSGSRETQYF
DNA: TGTGCCACCAGTGACACCCCACGGACTAGCGGGAGTCGCGAGACCCAGTACTTC

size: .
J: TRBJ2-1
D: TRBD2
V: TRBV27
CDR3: CASSLLFSGGLTYNEQFF
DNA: TGTGCCAGCAGTTTATTGTTCAGCGGGGGGCTAACCTACAATGAGCAGTTCTTC

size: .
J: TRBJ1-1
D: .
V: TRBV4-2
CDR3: CASSQVGRAEHTEAFF
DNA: TGTGCCAGCAGCCAGGTGGGGAGGGCCGAGCACACTGAAGCTTTCTTT

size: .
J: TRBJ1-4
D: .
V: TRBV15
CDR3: CATSRGSGDEKLFF
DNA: TGTGCCACCAGCAGAGGATCAGGGGACGAAAAACTGTTTTTT

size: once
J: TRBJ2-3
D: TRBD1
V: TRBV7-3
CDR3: CASSFGDRGQDTQYF
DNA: TGTGCCAGCAGCTTTGGAGACAGGGGGCAAGATACGCAGTATTTT

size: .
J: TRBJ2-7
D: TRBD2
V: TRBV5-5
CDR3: CASSLGSGGPFEQYF
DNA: TGTGCCAGCAGCTTGGGGTCGGGAGGGCCTTTCGAGCAGTACTTC

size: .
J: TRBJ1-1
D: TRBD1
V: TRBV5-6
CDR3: CASSWRDSINTEAFF
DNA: TGTGCCAGCAGCTGGAGGGACAGTATAAACACTGAAGCTTTCTTT

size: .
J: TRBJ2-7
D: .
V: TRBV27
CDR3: CASSPTTAYEQYF
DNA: TGTGCCAGCAGTCCAACGACTGCCTACGAGCAGTACTTC

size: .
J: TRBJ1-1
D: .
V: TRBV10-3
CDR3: CASPLKSTEAFF
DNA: TGTGCCAGTCCTCTTAAGAGCACTGAAGCTTTCTTT

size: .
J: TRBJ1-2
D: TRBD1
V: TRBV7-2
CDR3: CASSSTGGAYGYTF
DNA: TGTGCCAGCAGCTCGACAGGGGGCGCTTATGGCTACACCTTC

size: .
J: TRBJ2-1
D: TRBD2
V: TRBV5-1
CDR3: CASSPRASGASNEQFF
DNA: TGCGCCAGCAGCCCCCGGGCTAGCGGGGCCTCCAATGAGCAGTTCTTC

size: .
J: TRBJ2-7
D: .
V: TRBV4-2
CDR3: CASSPGTLSSYEQYF
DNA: TGTGCCAGCAGCCCCGGGACACTAAGCTCCTACGAGCAGTACTTC

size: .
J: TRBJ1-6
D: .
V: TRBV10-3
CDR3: CASGRRAQDSPLHF
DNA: TGTGCCAGCGGGAGAAGGGCCCAAGATTCACCCCTCCACTTT

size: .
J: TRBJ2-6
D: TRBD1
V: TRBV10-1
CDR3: CARVYRGAGANVLTF
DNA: TGCGCCAGGGTCTACAGGGGGGCTGGGGCCAACGTCCTGACTTTC